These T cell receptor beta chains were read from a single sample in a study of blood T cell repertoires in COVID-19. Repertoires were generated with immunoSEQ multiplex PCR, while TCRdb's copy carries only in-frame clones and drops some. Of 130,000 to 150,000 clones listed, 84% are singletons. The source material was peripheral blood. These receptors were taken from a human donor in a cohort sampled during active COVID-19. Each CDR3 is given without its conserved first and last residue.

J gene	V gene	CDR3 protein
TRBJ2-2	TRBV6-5	ASSYGGGELF
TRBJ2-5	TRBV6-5	ASIKTGGGQETQY
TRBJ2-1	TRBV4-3	ASSQGLAGGGEQF
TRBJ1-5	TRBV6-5	ASRGVQGSNQPQH
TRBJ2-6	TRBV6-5	ATNGQSSGANVLT
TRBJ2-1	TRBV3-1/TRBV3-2	ASSQDSSGDYNEQF
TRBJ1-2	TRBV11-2	ASSLGREGYT
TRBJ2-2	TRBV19	ASRIVSLTGELF
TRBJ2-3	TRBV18	ASSQGVTDTQY
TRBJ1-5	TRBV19	ASSQEVIDHQPQH
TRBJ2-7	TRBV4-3	ASSRRGGTSGGSSSYEQY
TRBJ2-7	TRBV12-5	ASDRGGYEQY
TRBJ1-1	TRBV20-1	SASGNTEAF
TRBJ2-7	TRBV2	ASRADTTYEQY
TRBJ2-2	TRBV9	ASSVVGGNTGELF
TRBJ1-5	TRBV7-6	ASSFGKDRFWPQH
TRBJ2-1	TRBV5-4	ASRKGTDRYNEQF
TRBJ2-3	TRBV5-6	ASGQGVTDTQY
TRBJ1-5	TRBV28	ASSRQGQPQH
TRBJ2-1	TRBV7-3	ASARAGGEQF
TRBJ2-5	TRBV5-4	ASSFPPDRPDGQETQY
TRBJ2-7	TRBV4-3	ASSQETQGAGEQY
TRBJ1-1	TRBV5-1	ASSLQGGREAF
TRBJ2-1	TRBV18	ASSRASGGDNEQF
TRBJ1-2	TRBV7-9	ASSLLSQPIGYT
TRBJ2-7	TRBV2	ASSGDRAYEQY
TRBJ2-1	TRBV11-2	ASSPTGLRGNEQF
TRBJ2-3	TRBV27	ASSLSVTVSTDTQY
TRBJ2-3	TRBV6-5	ASSYSVESDTQY
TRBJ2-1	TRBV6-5	ASRQIFSYNEQF
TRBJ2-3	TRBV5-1	ASSSSGGTDTQY
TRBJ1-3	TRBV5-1	ASSYGQGAGNTIY
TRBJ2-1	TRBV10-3	AISEPLAETSYNEQF
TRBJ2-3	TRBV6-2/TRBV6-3	ASSEQGFGDTQY
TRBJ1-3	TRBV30	AWSVSRVMGNTIY
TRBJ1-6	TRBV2	ASSPDSPLH
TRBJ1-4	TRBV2	ASGGGAQKGLF
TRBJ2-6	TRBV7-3	ASSSWANSGANVLT
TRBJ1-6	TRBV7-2	ASSPFQPQNSPLH
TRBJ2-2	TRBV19	ASSIGTVNTGELF
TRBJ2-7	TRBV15	ATALGLAGGYEQY
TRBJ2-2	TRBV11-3	ASSPDRNTGELF
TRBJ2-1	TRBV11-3	ASSLRTNDNEQF
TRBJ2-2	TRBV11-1	ASSLRRSPSGELF
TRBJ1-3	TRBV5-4	ASSSGTAFSGNTIY
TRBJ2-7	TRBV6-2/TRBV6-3	ASSSALGLKRSSYEQY
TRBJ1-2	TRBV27	ASRPSGSQGGYT
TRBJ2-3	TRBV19	ASSLADTQY